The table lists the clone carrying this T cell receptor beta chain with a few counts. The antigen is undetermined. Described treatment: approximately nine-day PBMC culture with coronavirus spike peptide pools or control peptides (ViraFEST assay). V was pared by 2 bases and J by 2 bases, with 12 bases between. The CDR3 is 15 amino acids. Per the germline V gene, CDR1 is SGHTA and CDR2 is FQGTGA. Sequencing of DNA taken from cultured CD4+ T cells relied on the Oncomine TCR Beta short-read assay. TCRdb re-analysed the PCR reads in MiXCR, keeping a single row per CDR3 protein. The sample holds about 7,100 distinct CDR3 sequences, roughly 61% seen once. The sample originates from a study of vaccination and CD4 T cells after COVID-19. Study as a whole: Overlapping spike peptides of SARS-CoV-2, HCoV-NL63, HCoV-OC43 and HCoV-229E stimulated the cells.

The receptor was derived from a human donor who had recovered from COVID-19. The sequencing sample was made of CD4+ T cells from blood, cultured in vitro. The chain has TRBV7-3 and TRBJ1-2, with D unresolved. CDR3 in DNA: TGTGCCAGCAGCTTAGCGGCGGGAGCGAACTATGGCTACACCTTC. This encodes CASSLAAGANYGYTF.